One and the same sample provided the 8 T cell receptor beta chains below, sequenced in a study of cytomegalovirus exposure and HLA in healthy donors. PCR primers comprised 60 Vbeta and 13 Jbeta primers. Generated by immunoSEQ multiplex PCR, the TCRdb table keeps only in-frame clones and is missing some. The table records some 140,000 clones, around 63% of them present only once. The sample was PBMCs. These receptors all stem from a human donor in good health.

V gene TRBV25-1 combines with J gene TRBJ2-5; 7 positions match TRBD1. This CDR3 comprises 16 residues. The germline gives CDR1 MGHDK, CDR2 SYGVNS. With V trimmed by 6 bases and J by 5 bases, 15 bases remained unmatched. The CDR3 nucleotides read TGTGCCAGCAGCCTCCTAGGAAGGGGGCGCCAGGAGACCCAGTACTTC. Protein product: CASSLLGRGRQETQYF. The entire variable domain, with the rest obtained from reference TRBV25-1 and TRBJ2-5, is as follows: EADIYQTPRYLVIGTGKKITLECSQTMGHDKMYWYQQDPGMELHLIHYSYGVNSTEKGDLSSESTVSRIRTEHFPLTLESARPSHTSQYLCASSLLGRGRQETQYFGPGTRLLVL.

The rearrangement uses TRBV28 and TRBJ2-6; D gene uncertain. Germline loops: CDR1 MDHEN, CDR2 SYDVKM. CDR3 length: 15 residues. V was shortened by 2 bases and J by 0 bases, with 5 bases between the two germline ends. The chain's CDR3 is CASSLESSGANVLTF. CDR3 DNA sequence: TGTGCCAGCAGTTTAGAGAGCTCTGGGGCCAACGTCCTGACTTTC. The variable domain in full, with the rest retrieved from reference TRBV28 and TRBJ2-6, is DVKVTQSSRYLVKRTGEKVFLECVQDMDHENMFWYRQDPGLGLRLIYFSYDVKMKEKGDIPEGYSVSREKKERFSLILESASTNQTSMYLCASSLESSGANVLTFGAGSRLTVL.

V and J are TRBV28 and TRBJ2-1; 7 bases line up with TRBD2. The length of the CDR3 is 15 residues. Germline values: CDR1 MDHEN, CDR2 SYDVKM. The junction had 10 bases not matched to a gene; V was cut back by 2 bases and J by 9 bases. In nucleotides, the CDR3 is TGTGCCAGCAGTTTAGGGGGAGGGCTATCTCGTGAGCAGTTCTTC. Its translation is CASSLGGGLSREQFF. Full variable domain (outside the CDR3, taken from reference TRBV28 and TRBJ2-1): DVKVTQSSRYLVKRTGEKVFLECVQDMDHENMFWYRQDPGLGLRLIYFSYDVKMKEKGDIPEGYSVSREKKERFSLILESASTNQTSMYLCASSLGGGLSREQFFGPGTRLTVL.

The rearrangement joins TRBV6-4 to TRBJ2-3, with TRBD2 identical over 8 bases. V shed 2 bases and J 4 bases; nucleotides not matched to a gene: 5. Germline V CDR1 and CDR2: MRHNA, SNTAGT. This CDR3 is 15 amino acids long. The CDR3 here is CASSDGSGSSDTQYF. The CDR3 DNA follows: TGTGCCAGCAGTGACGGGAGCGGGAGCTCAGATACGCAGTATTTT.

The DNA for the CDR3 is TGTGCCAGCAGCTTACCTCTAGCGGGGATCTACGAGCAGTACTTC. Protein product: CASSLPLAGIYEQYF. The rearrangement joins TRBV11-3 to TRBJ2-5; 9 bases fit TRBD2. The closer fit of TRBJ2-7 to the DNA end suggests the J call may be wrong. Germline V gene data show CDR1 as SGHNT and CDR2 as YENEEA. The CDR3 consists of 15 residues.

The gene calls are TRBV7-2 and TRBJ2-1, with 15 bases matching TRBD2. V gave up 6 bases and J gave up 4 bases; unmatched junction bases: 7. The length of the CDR3 is 17 residues. The germline gives CDR1 SGHTA, CDR2 FQGNSA. The CDR3 is CASRRTSGRAAYNEQFF. The CDR3 bases are TGTGCCAGCAGACGGACTAGCGGGAGGGCCGCGTACAATGAGCAGTTCTTC. Combining the CDR3 with reference TRBV7-2 and TRBJ2-1 gives the whole variable domain GAGVSQSPSNKVTEKGKDVELRCDPISGHTALYWYRQSLGQGLEFLIYFQGNSAPDKSGLPSDRFSAERTGGSVSTLTIQRTQQEDSAVYLCASRRTSGRAAYNEQFFGPGTRLTVL.

The V call is TRBV7-3, the J call TRBJ2-3, with TRBD2 identical over 13 bases. The CDR3 is 15 amino acids. CDR1 SGHTA and CDR2 FQGTGA come from the germline V gene. V gave up 5 bases and J gave up 6 bases; unmatched junction bases: 5. The DNA for the CDR3 is TGTGCCAGCAGCCCACTAGCGGGAGGGCGGGATACGCAGTATTTT. It is translated as CASSPLAGGRDTQYF. The whole variable domain, remainder taken from reference TRBV7-3 and TRBJ2-3, is GAGVSQTPSNKVTEKGKYVELRCDPISGHTALYWYRQSLGQGPEFLIYFQGTGAADDSGLPNDRFFAVRPEGSVSTLKIQRTERGDSAVYLCASSPLAGGRDTQYFGPGTRLTVL.

The rearrangement links TRBV29-1 to TRBJ2-5; TRBD1 aligns across 8 bases. The tail of the sequence fits TRBJ2-7 better, so the J call may be wrong. The CDR3 is 14 residues long. Germline values: CDR1 SQVTM, CDR2 ANQGSEA. For the CDR3, the DNA is TGCAGCGTAACTCAGGGGGCGAGGCTCTACGAGCAGTACTTC. It specifies CSVTQGARLYEQYF.